This T cell receptor beta chain comes out of a study of T-cell memory formation after mild COVID-19 (dated by TCRdb to the early 2020s). Turning to the overall study: TCR sequence clusters from the two donors were largely donor specific. The cohort comprised two young, previously healthy adult volunteers, one female and one male. T-cell clones expanding and contracting after mild COVID-19 in a couple of donors were tracked by longitudinal TCRalpha and TCRbeta repertoire sequencing. Paper-wide results and their limitations: The detection of some responding clones in pre-infection memory suggests that pre-existing cross-reactive memory T cells joined the SARS-CoV-2 response. Only a couple of mild cases were covered in the study, and larger cohorts including severe cases with pre-infection samples were considered necessary. Contracting CD4+ clones were located mainly in the CM and EM memory subsets, whereas CD8+ clones were found to be enriched in EMRA. Balanced CD4/CD8 phenotypes were observed for clones contracting from day 15 to 85, whereas a bias towards CD4+ was observed for a second wave of clones expanding from day 15 to 37. Whether the second-wave clones peaking on day 37 were SARS-CoV-2 specific was not confirmed.

Ficoll-Paque density gradient centrifugation was the method used to isolate PBMCs. Trimming at the junction amounts to 5 bases on V and 3 bases on J, and the germline ends lie 13 bases apart. The cysteine opens and the phenylalanine closes a CDR3 of 15 amino acids. Only CDR3 DNA is held: 45 bases, read in frame from base 1. Taken from the germline V gene (reference sequence), the CDR1 and CDR2 loops are SEHNR and FQNEAQ. Remarks on this clonotype: No antigen is known for it. No much larger clone exists at a distance of one base, and base qualities are not known.

TCRdb names Illumina NovaSeq 6000 as the instrument used. cDNA libraries for TCRalpha and TCRbeta were prepared by 5'RACE using constant-segment primers, with sample barcodes and unique molecular identifiers added. RNA was extracted from every sample with Trizol reagent. Amplification of the libraries took two PCR steps, and the second step added a second sample barcode plus Illumina TruSeq adapters. Libraries were sequenced on an Illumina NovaSeq with 2 x 150 bp paired-end reads. In the original analysis: The reads were demultiplexed and collapsed into UMI-guided consensus sequences using migec v1.2.7. Using mixcr v2.1.11, UMI consensuses were aligned to TRA and TRB V and J templates and then assembled into clonotypes. A clonotype was counted as expanded or contracted only when both edgeR and NoisET called the clonotype significant, with the noise models trained on biological replicates. For edgeR calls, the thresholds were a false discovery rate-adjusted p below 0.01 and a log2 fold-change of 1. As an exploratory analysis of dynamics, max-normalized trajectories of the 1000 most abundant clonotypes were examined with PCA combined with hierarchical clustering. Separately sequenced CD4+ and CD8+ repertoires were used to assign a CD4 or CD8 phenotype to each responding clone. TCRdb applied fastp at Q25 and MiXCR to the public reads, then kept only in-frame beta chains. Entries that share a CDR3 protein sequence are merged under the most common genes and DNA. V and J calls and clone size were set by TCRdb, not the authors. The table for this sample lists 530,000 or so distinct CDR3 sequences; around 16% of them were counted only once. The top ten hold roughly 7.8% of the sample.

The sequencing input was PBMCs or a T cell subset sorted from them (not recorded which). The chain is encoded by TRBV7-9 joined to TRBJ2-2; the D gene identity is not certain. The receptor's source is an adult woman who had mild COVID-19 (a few samples of this study predate the infection). The sample titles of this study are shuffled in the database, so cell type and time point are left out; the donor was told from shared clones. At the DNA level, the sequence is TGTGCCAGCAGCCTGGACGGAGCCTACACCGGGGAGCTGTTTTTT. This sequence encodes CASSLDGAYTGELFF. Extended through the reference TRBV7-9 and TRBJ2-2 proteins, this CDR3 yields the full variable domain: DTGVSQNPRHKITKRGQNVTFRCDPISEHNRLYWYRQTLGQGPEFLTYFQNEAQLEKSRLLSDRFSAERPKGSFSTLEIQRTEQGDSAMYLCASSLDGAYTGELFFGEGSRLTVL.